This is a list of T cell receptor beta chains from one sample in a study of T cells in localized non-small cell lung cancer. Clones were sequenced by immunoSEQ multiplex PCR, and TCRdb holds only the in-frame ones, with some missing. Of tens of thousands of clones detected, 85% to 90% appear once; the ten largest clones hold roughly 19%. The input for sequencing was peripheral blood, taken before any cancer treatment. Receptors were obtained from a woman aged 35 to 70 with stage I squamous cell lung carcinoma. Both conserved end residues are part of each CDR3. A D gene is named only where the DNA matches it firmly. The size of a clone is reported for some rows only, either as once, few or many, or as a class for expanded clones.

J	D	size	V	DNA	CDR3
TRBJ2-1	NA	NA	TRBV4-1	TGCGCCAGCAGCCAAGATGGGGATGAGCAGTTCTTC	CASSQDGDEQFF
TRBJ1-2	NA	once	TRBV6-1	TGTGCCAGCAGTGAAGTGGTAGTGATCTATGGCTACACCTTC	CASSEVVVIYGYTF
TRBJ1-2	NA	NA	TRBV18	TGTGCCAGCTCAGCTGACCGGACCATTAACTATGGCTACACCTTC	CASSADRTINYGYTF
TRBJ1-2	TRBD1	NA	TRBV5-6	TGTGCCAGCAGCATGGGACAGGGGGTGTATGGCTACACCTTC	CASSMGQGVYGYTF
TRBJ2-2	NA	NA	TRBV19	TGTGCCAGTACCATTGGGGACACTCCAAACACCGGGGAGCTGTTTTTT	CASTIGDTPNTGELFF
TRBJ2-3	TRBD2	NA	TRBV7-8	TGTGCCAGCAGCCTGACTAGCGGGGCCGCAGATACGCAGTATTTT	CASSLTSGAADTQYF
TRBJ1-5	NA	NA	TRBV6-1	TGTGCCAGCAGTGAACAGGTCCCGAATCAGCCCCAGCATTTT	CASSEQVPNQPQHF
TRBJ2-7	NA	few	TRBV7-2	TGTGCCAGCAGCTTCTTCAGGGGGGCGGCCTACGAGCAGTACTTC	CASSFFRGAAYEQYF
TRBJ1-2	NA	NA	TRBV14	TGTGCCAGCAGCCAAGATCGGGACACCCATTGGTATGGCTACACCTTC	CASSQDRDTHWYGYTF
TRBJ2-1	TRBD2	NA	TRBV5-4	TGTGCCAGCAGCATACTAGCGGGGACCAACAATGAGCAGTTCTTC	CASSILAGTNNEQFF
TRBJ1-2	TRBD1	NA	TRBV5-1	TGCGCCAGCAGCCGGGACAGGGGCTCCTATGGCTACACCTTC	CASSRDRGSYGYTF
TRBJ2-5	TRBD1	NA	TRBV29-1	TGCAGCGTTGTCTGGGACAGGGGAACGAGGGAGACCCAGTACTTC	CSVVWDRGTRETQYF
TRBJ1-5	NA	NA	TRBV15	TGTGCCACCAGCAGAGATTTACAGCCCCAGACGCCCCAGCATTTT	CATSRDLQPQTPQHF
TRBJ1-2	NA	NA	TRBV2	TGTGCCAGCACCTGGGCAGGGTCAACGTTTGGCTACACCTTC	CASTWAGSTFGYTF
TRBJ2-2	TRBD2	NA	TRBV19	TGTGCCAGTAGTGACCAGGGACTAGCGAACACCGGGGAGCTGTTTTTT	CASSDQGLANTGELFF
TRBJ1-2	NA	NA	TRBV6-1	TGTGCCAGCACCTCTCGAGAGGGGGATGGCTACACCTTC	CASTSREGDGYTF
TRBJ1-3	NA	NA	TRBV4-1	TGCGCCAGCAGCCAAGAGACCGGCTCGATGGGCACCATATATTTT	CASSQETGSMGTIYF
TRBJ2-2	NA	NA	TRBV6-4	TGTGCCAGCAGTGAGACGGGGTCGGGGACCGGGGAGCTGTTTTTT	CASSETGSGTGELFF
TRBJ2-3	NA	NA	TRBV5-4	TGTGCCAGCAGCGCCGGGACAATGAGGGATACGCAGTATTTT	CASSAGTMRDTQYF
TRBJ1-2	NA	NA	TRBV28	TGTGCCACCGTGAGAGGGGGGAGCGGCTACACCTTC	CATVRGGSGYTF
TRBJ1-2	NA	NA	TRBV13	TGTGCCAGCAGCCTCCGAGGGGGCTACACCTTC	CASSLRGGYTF
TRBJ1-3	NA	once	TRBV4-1	TGCGCCAGCAGCCAAGGTTTTACAGGGACTGGAAACACCATATATTTT	CASSQGFTGTGNTIYF
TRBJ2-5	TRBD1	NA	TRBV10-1	TGCGCCAGCATGATCCCTTTAGGGGGCGAAGAGACCCAGTACTTC	CASMIPLGGEETQYF
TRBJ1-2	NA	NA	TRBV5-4	TGTGCCAGCAGCGCTCGGACGGCCGCCTATGGCTACACCTTC	CASSARTAAYGYTF
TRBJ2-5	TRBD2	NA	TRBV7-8	TGTGCCAGCAGCGAGACTAGCGGGGGAGGGTTGGAGACCCAGTACTTC	CASSETSGGGLETQYF
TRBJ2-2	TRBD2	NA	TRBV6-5	TGTGCCAGCAGTTACTCGGCGGGGGGGCCCGGGGAGCTGTTTTTT	CASSYSAGGPGELFF
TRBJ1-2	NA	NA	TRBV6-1	TGTGCCAGCAGTGAATCTGGCGGATACTATGGCTACACCTTC	CASSESGGYYGYTF
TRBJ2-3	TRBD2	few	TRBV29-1	TGCAGCGTCCTAGGACTAGCGGGGGGCGGCACAGATACGCAGTATTTT	CSVLGLAGGGTDTQYF
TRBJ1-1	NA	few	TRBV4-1	TGCGCCAGCAGCCAACGCAGGAACACTGAAGCTTTCTTT	CASSQRRNTEAFF
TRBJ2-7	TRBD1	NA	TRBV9	TGTGCCAGCAGCGTAGGGGACAGCTACTCCTACGAGCAGTACTTC	CASSVGDSYSYEQYF
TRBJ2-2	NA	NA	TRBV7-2	TGTGCCAGCAGCTTCGCAGGTACCACCGGGGAGCTGTTTTTT	CASSFAGTTGELFF
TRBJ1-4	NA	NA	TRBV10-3	TGTGCCATGAGTGAGGCTGCGGCTGAAAAACTGTTTTTT	CAMSEAAAEKLFF
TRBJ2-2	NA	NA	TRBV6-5	TGTGCCAGCAGTTACCGGCAGGGCGTTGACACCGGGGAGCTGTTTTTT	CASSYRQGVDTGELFF
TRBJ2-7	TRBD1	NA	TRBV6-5	TGTGCCAGCAGTTCCCGGACAGGGTCAAACTACGAGCAGTACTTC	CASSSRTGSNYEQYF
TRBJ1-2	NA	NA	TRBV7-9	TGTGCCAGCAGCTTAGGCAGGAACTATGGCTACACCTTC	CASSLGRNYGYTF
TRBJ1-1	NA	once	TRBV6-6	TGTGCCAGCAGTGACTACACTCAGAACACTGAAGCTTTCTTT	CASSDYTQNTEAFF
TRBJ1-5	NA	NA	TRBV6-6	TGTGCCAGCAGCCTCCGGGACTATCAGCCCCAGCATTTT	CASSLRDYQPQHF
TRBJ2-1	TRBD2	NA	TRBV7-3	TGTGCCAGCTCCCTACGAGCGGGGGGCCCCTCGAATGAGCAGTTCTTC	CASSLRAGGPSNEQFF
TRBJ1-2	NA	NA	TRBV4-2	TGTGCCAGCAGCCAAGTAGGTCAGGGCCCCTGGGGTGGCTACACCTTC	CASSQVGQGPWGGYTF
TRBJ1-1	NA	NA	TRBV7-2	TGTGCCAGCAGTCTAGGACGGGGGAAAGGCACTGAAGCTTTCTTT	CASSLGRGKGTEAFF
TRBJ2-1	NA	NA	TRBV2	TGTGCCAGCAGGACCCTCAATGAGCAGTTCTTC	CASRTLNEQFF
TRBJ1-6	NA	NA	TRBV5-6	TGTGCCAGCAGCTTAGGGTCAGGGGATAATTCACCCCTCCACTTT	CASSLGSGDNSPLHF
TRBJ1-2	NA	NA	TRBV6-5	TGTGCCAGCAGTTATCCGGGCGAGGTTGGCTACACCTTC	CASSYPGEVGYTF
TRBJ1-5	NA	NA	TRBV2	TGTGCCAGCAGTGAGGGGCAGGGCGTTCAGCCCCAGCATTTT	CASSEGQGVQPQHF
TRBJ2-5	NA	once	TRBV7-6	TGTGCCAGCAGCTGGGGAGGGGGGACTCAAGAGACCCAGTACTTC	CASSWGGGTQETQYF
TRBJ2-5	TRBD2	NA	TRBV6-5	TGTGCCAGCAGTTACTCCAGCGGGGCCCAAGAGACCCAGTACTTC	CASSYSSGAQETQYF
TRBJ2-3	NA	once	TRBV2	TGTGCCAGCTCGGGCCAGGCCACAGATACGCAGTATTTT	CASSGQATDTQYF
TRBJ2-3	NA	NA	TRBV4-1	TGCGCCAGCAGCCCCCCTCCAGATACGCAGTATTTT	CASSPPPDTQYF
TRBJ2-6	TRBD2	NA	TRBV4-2	TGTGCCAGCAGCCAAGATCGGCAGGGCGGGGGGCCTCTTGGTTCTGGGGCCAACGTCCTGACTTTC	CASSQDRQGGGPLGSGANVLTF
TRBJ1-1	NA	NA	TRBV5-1	TGCGCCAGCAGCTTGTTAGGGTCTGCTGAAGCTTTCTTT	CASSLLGSAEAFF
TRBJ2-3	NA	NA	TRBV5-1	TGCGCCAGCAGCTTGGCCGAAACAGGGTTGGCAGATACGCAGTATTTT	CASSLAETGLADTQYF